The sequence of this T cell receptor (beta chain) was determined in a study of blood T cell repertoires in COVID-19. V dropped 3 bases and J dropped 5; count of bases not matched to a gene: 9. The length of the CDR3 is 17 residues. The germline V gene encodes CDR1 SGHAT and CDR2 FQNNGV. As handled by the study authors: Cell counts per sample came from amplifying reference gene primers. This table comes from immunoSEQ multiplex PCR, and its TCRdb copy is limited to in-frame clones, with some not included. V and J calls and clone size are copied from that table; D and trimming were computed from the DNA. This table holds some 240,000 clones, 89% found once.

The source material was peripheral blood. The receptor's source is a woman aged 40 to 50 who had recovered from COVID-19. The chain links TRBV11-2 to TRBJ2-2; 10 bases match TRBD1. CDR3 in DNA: TGTGCCAGCAGCTTCTATGGGACAGGGGCTAAAACCGGGGAGCTGTTTTTT. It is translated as CASSFYGTGAKTGELFF.